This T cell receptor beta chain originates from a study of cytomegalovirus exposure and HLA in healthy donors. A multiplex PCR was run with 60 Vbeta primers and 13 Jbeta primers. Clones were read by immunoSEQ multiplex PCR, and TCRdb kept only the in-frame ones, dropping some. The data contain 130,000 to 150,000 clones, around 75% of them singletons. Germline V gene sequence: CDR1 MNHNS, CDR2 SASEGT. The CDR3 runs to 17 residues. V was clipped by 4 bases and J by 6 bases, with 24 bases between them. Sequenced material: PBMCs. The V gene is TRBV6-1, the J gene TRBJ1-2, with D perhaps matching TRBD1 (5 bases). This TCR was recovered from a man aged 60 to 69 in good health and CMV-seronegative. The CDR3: CASSATSYGWEGHGYTF. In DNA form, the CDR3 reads TGTGCCAGCAGTGCGACATCTTACGGGTGGGAGGGGCATGGCTACACCTTC.